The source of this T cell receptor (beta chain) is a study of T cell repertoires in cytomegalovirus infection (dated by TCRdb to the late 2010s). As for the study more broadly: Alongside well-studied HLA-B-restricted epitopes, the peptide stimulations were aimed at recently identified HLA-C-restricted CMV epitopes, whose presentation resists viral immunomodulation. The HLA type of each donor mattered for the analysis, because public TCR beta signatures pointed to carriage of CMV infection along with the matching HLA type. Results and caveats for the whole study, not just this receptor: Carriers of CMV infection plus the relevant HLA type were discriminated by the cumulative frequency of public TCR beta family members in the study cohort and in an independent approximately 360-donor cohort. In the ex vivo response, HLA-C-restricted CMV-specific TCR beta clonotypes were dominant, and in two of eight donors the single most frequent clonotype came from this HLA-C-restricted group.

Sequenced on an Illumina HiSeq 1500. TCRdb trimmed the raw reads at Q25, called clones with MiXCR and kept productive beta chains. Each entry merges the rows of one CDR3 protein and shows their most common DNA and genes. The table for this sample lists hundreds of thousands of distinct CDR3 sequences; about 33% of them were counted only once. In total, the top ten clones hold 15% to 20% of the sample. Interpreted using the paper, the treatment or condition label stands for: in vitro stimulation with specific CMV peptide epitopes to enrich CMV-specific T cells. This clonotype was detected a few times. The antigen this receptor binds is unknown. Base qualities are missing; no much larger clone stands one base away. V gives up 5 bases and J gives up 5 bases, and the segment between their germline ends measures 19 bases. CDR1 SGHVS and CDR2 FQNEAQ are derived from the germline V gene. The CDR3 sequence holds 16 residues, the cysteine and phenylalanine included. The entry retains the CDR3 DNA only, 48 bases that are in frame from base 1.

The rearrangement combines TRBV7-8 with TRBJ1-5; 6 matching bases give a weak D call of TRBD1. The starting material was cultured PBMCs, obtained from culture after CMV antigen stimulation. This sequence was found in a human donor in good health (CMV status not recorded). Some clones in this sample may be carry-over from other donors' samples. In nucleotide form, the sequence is TGTGCCAGCAGCCAACTCAGACAGGCCATGGATCAGCCCCAGCATTTT. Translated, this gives CASSQLRQAMDQPQHF.